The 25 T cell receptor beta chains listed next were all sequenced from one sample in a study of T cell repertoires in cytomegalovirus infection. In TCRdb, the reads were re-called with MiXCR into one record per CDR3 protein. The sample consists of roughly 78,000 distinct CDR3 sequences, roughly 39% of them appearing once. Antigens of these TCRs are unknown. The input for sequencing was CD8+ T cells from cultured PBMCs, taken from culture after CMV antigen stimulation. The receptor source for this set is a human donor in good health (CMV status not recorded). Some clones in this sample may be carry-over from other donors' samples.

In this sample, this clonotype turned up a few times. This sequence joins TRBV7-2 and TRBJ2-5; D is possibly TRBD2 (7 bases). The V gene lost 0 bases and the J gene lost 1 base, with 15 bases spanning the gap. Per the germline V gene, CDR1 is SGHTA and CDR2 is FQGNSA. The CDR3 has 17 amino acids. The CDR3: CASSLAKGGGIQETQYF. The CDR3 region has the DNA TGTGCCAGCAGCTTAGCGAAGGGGGGGGGGATCCAAGAGACCCAGTACTTC. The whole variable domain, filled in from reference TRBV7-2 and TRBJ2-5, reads GAGVSQSPSNKVTEKGKDVELRCDPISGHTALYWYRQSLGQGLEFLIYFQGNSAPDKSGLPSDRFSAERTGGSVSTLTIQRTQQEDSAVYLCASSLAKGGGIQETQYFGPGTRLLVL.

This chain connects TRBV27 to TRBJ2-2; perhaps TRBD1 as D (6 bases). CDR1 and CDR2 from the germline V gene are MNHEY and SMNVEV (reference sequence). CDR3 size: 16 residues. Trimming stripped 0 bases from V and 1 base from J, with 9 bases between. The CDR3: CASSLSFRGNTGELFF. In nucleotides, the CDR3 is TGTGCCAGCAGTTTATCGTTCAGGGGGAACACCGGGGAGCTGTTTTTT.

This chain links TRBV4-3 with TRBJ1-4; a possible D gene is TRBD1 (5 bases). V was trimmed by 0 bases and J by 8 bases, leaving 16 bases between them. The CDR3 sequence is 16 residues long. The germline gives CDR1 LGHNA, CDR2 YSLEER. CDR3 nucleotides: TGCGCCAGCAGCCAAGATCCCCAGGGTGGGAACGAAAAACTGTTTTTT. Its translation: CASSQDPQGGNEKLFF.

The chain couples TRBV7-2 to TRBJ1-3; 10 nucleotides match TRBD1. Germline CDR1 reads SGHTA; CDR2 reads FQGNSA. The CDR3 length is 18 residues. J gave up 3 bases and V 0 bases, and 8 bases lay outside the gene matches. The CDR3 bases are TGTGCCAGCAGCTTAGCGCCCAGACAGGGGGCGGATGGAAACACCATATATTTT. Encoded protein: CASSLAPRQGADGNTIYF.

The CDR3 sequence: CASSPGTGRSYNSPLHF. CDR3 coding DNA: TGTGCCAGCAGCCCGGGGACAGGGCGCTCCTATAATTCACCCCTCCACTTT. This chain connects TRBV7-2 to TRBJ1-6; 9 bases fit TRBD1. Per germline, CDR1 SGHTA and CDR2 FQGNSA. There are 17 residues in the CDR3. V lost 5 bases and J lost 0; bases outside the gene matches: 5.

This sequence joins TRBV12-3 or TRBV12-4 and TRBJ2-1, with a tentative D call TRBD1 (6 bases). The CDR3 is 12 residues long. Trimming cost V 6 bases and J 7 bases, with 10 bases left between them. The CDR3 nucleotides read TGTGCCAGCAGCCGCACAGGGAATGAGCAGTTCTTC. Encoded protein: CASSRTGNEQFF.

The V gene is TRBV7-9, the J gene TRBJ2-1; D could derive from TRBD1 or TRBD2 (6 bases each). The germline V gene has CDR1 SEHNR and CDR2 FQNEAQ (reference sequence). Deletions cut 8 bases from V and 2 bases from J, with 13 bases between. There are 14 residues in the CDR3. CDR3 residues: CASDGGPTYNEQFF. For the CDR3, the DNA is TGTGCCAGCGATGGGGGGCCAACCTACAATGAGCAGTTCTTC.

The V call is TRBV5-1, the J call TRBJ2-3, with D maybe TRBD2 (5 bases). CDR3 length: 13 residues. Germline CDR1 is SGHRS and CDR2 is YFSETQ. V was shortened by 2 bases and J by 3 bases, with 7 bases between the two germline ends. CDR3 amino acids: CASSFTGTDTQYF. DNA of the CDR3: TGCGCCAGCAGCTTTACGGGAACAGATACGCAGTATTTT.

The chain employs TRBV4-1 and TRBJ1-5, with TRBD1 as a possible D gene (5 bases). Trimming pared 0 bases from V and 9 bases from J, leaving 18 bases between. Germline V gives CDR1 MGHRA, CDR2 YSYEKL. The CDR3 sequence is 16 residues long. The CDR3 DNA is TGCGCCAGCAGCCAAGACGCAGGGACGGCGATCCCGCCCCAGCATTTT. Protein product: CASSQDAGTAIPPQHF.

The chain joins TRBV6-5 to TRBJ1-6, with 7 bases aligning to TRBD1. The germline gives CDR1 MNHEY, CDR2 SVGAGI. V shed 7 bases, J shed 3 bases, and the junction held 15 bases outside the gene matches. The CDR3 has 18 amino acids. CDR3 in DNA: TGTGCCAGCACCCCCGGGACAGTCCTGCCCATCTATAATTCACCCCTCCACTTT. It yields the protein CASTPGTVLPIYNSPLHF.

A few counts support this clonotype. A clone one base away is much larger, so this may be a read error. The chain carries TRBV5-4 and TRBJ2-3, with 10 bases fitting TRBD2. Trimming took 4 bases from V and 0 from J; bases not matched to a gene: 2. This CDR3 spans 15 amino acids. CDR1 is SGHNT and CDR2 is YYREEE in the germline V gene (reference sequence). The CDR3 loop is CASSASGGSTDTQYF. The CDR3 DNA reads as TGTGCCAGCAGCGCTAGCGGGGGTAGCACAGATACGCAGTATTTT.

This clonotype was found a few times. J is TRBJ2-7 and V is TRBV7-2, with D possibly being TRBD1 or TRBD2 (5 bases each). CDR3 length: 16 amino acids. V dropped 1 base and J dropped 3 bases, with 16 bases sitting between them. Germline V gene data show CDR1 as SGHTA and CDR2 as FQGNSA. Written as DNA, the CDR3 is TGTGCCAGCAGCTTAGGCCAATGGGGACCAAACTACGAGCAGTACTTC. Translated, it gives CASSLGQWGPNYEQYF.

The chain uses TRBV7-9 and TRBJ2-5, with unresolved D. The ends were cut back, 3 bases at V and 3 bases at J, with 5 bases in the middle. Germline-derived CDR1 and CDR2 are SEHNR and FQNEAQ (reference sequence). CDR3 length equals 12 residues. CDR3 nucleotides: TGTGCCAGCAGCTTTACAGAAGAGACCCAGTACTTC. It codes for CASSFTEETQYF.

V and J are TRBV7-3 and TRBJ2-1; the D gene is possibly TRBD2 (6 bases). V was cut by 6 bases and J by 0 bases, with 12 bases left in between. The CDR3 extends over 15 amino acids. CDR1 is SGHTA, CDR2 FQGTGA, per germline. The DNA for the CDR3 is TGTGCCAGCAGTTGGGACTGGAGCTCCTACAATGAGCAGTTCTTC. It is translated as CASSWDWSSYNEQFF.

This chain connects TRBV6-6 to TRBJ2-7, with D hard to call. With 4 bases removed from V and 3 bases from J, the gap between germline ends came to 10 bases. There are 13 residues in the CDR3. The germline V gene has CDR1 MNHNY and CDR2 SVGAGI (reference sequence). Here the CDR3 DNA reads TGTGCCAGCAGTTCGGCTACTGTCTACGAGCAGTACTTC. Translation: CASSSATVYEQYF.

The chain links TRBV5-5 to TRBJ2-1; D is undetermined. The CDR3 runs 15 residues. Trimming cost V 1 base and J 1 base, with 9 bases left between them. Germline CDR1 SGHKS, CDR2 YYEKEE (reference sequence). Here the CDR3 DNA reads TGTGCCAGCAGCTTGACGCTCGTATCCTACAATGAGCAGTTCTTC. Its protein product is CASSLTLVSYNEQFF. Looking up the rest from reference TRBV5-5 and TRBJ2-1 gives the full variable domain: DAGVTQSPTHLIKTRGQQVTLRCSPISGHKSVSWYQQVLGQGPQFIFQYYEKEERGRGNFPDRFSARQFPNYSSELNVNALLLGDSALYLCASSLTLVSYNEQFFGPGTRLTVL.

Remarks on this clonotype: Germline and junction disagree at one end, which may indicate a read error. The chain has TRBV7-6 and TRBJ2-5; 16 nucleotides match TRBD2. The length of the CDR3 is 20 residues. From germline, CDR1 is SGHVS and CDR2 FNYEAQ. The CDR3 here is CASSSNGGGTSGGAPETQYF. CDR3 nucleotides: TGTGCTAGCAGCTCTAACGGCGGTGGGACTAGCGGGGGGGCCCCAGAGACCCAGTACTTC. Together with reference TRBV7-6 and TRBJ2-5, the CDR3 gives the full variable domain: GAGVSQSPRYKVTKRGQDVALRCDPISGHVSLYWYRQALGQGPEFLTYFNYEAQQDKSGLPNDRFSAERPEGSISTLTIQRTEQRDSAMYRCASSSNGGGTSGGAPETQYFGPGTRLLVL.

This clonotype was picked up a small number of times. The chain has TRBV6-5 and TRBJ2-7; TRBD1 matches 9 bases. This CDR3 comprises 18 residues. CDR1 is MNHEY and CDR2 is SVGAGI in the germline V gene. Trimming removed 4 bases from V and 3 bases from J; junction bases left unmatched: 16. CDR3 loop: CASSWIGTGYIELYEQYF. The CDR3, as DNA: TGTGCCAGCAGTTGGATCGGGACAGGGTACATCGAGCTCTACGAGCAGTACTTC.

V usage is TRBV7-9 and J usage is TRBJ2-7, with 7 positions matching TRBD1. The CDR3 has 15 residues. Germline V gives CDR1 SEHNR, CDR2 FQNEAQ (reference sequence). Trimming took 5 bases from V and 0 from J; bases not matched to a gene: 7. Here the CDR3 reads CASSPAGGPSYEQYF. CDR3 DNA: TGTGCCAGCAGCCCGGCAGGGGGACCCTCCTACGAGCAGTACTTC.

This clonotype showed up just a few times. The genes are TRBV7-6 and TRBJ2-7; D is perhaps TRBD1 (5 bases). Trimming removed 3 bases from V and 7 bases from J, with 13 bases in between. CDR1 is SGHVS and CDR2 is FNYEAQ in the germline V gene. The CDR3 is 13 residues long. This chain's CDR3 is CASSFGQRAEQYF. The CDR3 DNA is TGTGCCAGCAGCTTCGGACAACGGGCGGAGCAGTACTTC. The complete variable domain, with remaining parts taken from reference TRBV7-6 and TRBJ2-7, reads GAGVSQSPRYKVTKRGQDVALRCDPISGHVSLYWYRQALGQGPEFLTYFNYEAQQDKSGLPNDRFSAERPEGSISTLTIQRTEQRDSAMYRCASSFGQRAEQYFGPGTRLTVT.

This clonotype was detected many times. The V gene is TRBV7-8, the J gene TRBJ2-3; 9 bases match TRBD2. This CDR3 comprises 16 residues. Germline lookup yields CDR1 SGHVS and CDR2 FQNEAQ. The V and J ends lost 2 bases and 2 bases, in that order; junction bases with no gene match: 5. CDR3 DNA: TGTGCCAGCAGCTTACGACTAGCGGAACTCACAGATACGCAGTATTTT. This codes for CASSLRLAELTDTQYF.

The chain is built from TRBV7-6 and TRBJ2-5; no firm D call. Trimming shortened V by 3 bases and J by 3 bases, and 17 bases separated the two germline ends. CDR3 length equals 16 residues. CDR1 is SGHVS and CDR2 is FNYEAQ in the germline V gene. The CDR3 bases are TGTGCCAGCAGCTTTAGAGATCCCAGCCCAGAAGAGACCCAGTACTTC. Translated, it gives CASSFRDPSPEETQYF.

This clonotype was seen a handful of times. In DNA form, the CDR3 reads TGTGCTAGTGGTCCTCCTACCAGGACAGGGGGCTACGAGCAGTACTTC. Residues: CASGPPTRTGGYEQYF. This chain links TRBV12-5 with TRBJ2-7; 10 bases line up with TRBD1. With V trimmed by 5 bases and J by 3 bases, 10 bases remained unmatched. The CDR3 contains 16 residues. Germline CDR1 reads LGHNT; CDR2 reads FRNRAP.

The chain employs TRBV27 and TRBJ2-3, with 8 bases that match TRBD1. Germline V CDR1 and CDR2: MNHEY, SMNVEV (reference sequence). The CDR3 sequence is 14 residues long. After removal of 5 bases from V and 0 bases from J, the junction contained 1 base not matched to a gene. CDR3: CASSDRGSTDTQYF. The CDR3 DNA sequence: TGTGCCAGCAGTGACAGGGGAAGCACAGATACGCAGTATTTT.

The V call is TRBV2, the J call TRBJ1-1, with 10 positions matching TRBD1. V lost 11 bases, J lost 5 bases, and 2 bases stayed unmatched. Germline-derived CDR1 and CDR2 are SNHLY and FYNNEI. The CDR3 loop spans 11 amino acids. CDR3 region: CAGQGGTEAFF. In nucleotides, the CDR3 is TGTGCCGGACAGGGGGGAACTGAAGCTTTCTTT.